This T cell receptor beta chain emerged from a study of a mutant IDH1 vaccine in newly diagnosed glioma (dated by TCRdb to the early 2020s). Background for the entire study: Eight vaccinations were administered to patients in weeks 1, 3, 5, 7, 11, 15, 19 and 23, corresponding to visits V03 through V10. Peripheral blood was collected at six visits: V03 (baseline), V05, V07, V10, V12 and V13. For exploratory analyses, longitudinal TCRB deep sequencing was carried out in around 26 treated patients wherever samples were available. Before enrollment, patients had received standard therapy of radiotherapy alone, temozolomide alone, or radiochemotherapy with temozolomide; most received the combination. Of the roughly 32 patients who were treated, about 62% were male and around 38% were female, and the mean age was about 37 years. Vaccination started 4-6 weeks after radiotherapy alone, or was given together with temozolomide cycles in the groups whose treatment included chemotherapy.

Here is what the overall study found, with its caveats: Immune responses induced by the vaccine were seen in about 93% of patients across multiple MHC alleles. No apparent relationship was observed between pseudoprogression and alterations in the top peripheral T cell clonotypes detected by TCRB sequencing. PBMC samples for TCRB deep sequencing were selected based on availability. The authors stated that sample limitations prevented analyses of patient blood samples from being reproduced.

On this clone itself: Its antigen specificity is not known. Base qualities were left out, and no much larger clone turns up one base away.

The time point label here, explained by the study, means: week 11, during vaccination. Each vaccine dose, consisting of 300 ug of a 20-mer mutant IDH1 peptide in Montanide, was administered subcutaneously with topical imiquimod. The donors had newly diagnosed IDH1-mutant astrocytomas of WHO grade 3 or 4 that showed loss of nuclear ATRX. The samples were drawn from NOA16, a multicentre, single-arm, open-label phase I trial in Germany that tested a mutant IDH1 peptide vaccine in humans for the first time. Genomic DNA for TCRB sequencing was isolated from EDTA blood with the DNeasy Blood and Tissue Kit. Libraries came from the immunoSEQ multiplex PCR assay. Rearranged TCR beta chain sequences were amplified with the hsTCRB Kit following the manufacturer's protocol. Sequencing of TCRB libraries was carried out on an Illumina MiSeq. On the study's bioinformatics: The kit vendor's proprietary platform handled demultiplexing, trimming and gene mapping. TCRdb took over this immuneACCESS table, retaining in-frame rearrangements with V and J assigned. Such tables are incomplete; in checked studies, under half of the missing clones stem from an unresolved V gene, and the remainder is unexplained. V and J calls and clone size are those listed in that table; D and trimming were worked out from the DNA. The sample table shows about 25,000 clones, and over 75% are seen once. The ten biggest clones cover more than 7.5% of the sample.

Specimen: PBMCs, collected from a glioma patient whose treatment included an IDH1 peptide vaccine. The clonotype originates from a woman between 18 and 29 years old with glioma.

The DNA reads TGTGCCAGCAGCAGACAGAGAATGAACACTGAAGCTTTCTTT. It encodes CASSRQRMNTEAFF. This chain joins TRBV7-2 to TRBJ1-1; D gene: possibly TRBD1, on 5 matching bases. The germline V gene sets CDR1 to SGHTA and CDR2 to FQGNSA. The cysteine opens and the phenylalanine closes a CDR3 of 14 amino acids. Only CDR3 DNA remains: 42 bases, in frame from the first base. Trimming at the junction amounts to 5 bases on V and 0 bases on J, and the germline ends lie 10 bases apart.